Listed below are T cell receptor beta chains from one sample, sequenced in a study of blood T cell repertoires in COVID-19. Assay used: immunoSEQ multiplex PCR; TCRdb lists only in-frame clones, some missing. The sample consists of more than 300,000 clones, 70% to 90% of them appearing once. Material: peripheral blood. The source of these receptors is a woman in her 30s with COVID-19, enrolled during active disease. The conserved cysteine and the conserved F or W are not part of the CDR3 here.

TRBJ2-7	TRBV4-1	ASSQAGTGGYEQY
TRBJ1-6	TRBV6-5	ASSRGLNSPLH
TRBJ1-6	TRBV5-1	ASRQQGAGNSPLH
TRBJ2-3	TRBV27	ASSLAGISTDTQY
TRBJ2-2	TRBV5-1	ASRTGTGHTGELF
TRBJ1-5	TRBV18	ASSPGGTYQPQH
TRBJ2-3	TRBV5-1	ASHPNSGSADTQY
TRBJ2-5	TRBV6-2/TRBV6-3	ASSFTSGGQETQY
TRBJ1-6	TRBV3-1/TRBV3-2	ASSQGTGYGSPLH
TRBJ2-2	TRBV5-6	ASSLGGTGELF
TRBJ2-7	TRBV19	ASSMGGSTYEQY
TRBJ2-7	TRBV25-1	ASSETGTGGYEQY
TRBJ1-3	TRBV11-2	ASSTAIAGNTIY
TRBJ1-1	TRBV4-3	ASSQDRRVTEAF
TRBJ1-1	TRBV15	ATTRPGQGAIRTEAF
TRBJ1-5	TRBV27	ASSTSGQGVFNQPQH
TRBJ1-6	TRBV2	AGMEGRDSPLH
TRBJ1-1	TRBV15	ATSRFDRGTEAF
TRBJ1-1	TRBV28	ASFRANTEAF
TRBJ1-6	TRBV5-6	ASSLTGAGSPLH
TRBJ1-5	TRBV6-5	ASRQGAGNQPQH
TRBJ1-2	TRBV14	ASSRNRAGYT
TRBJ1-6	TRBV6-4	ASSWGQDNSPLH
TRBJ2-3	TRBV6-1	ASSEEGTDTQY
TRBJ1-4	TRBV2	ASSVEAGAKLF
TRBJ1-6	TRBV4-1	ASSQLQDSPLH